This T cell receptor (beta chain) was observed in a study of CXCR3-negative and CXCR3-positive naive CD8 T cells. Study-wide results and limits: TRB CDR3s were more hydrophobic in CXCR3-positive than in CXCR3-negative naive cells.

CDR3 size: 14 residues. Germline CDR1 is LGHDT and CDR2 is YNNKEL (reference sequence). The authors made the TRB cDNA libraries by 5' RACE using UMI labels. Reanalyzing the 5' RACE reads, TCRdb keeps one entry per CDR3 protein, without DNA. This sample's table has about 150,000 distinct CDR3 sequences. A note on this clonotype: The antigen remains undetermined.

The rearrangement joins TRBV3-1 to TRBJ2-3; TCRdb's assignment of TRBD2 cannot be checked, as there is no DNA. The sequence was obtained from a human donor in good health. Some clones in this sample may be carry-over from other donors' samples. The sequenced material came from naive CXCR3+ CD8+ T cells from blood. Subset noted: CD45RO-CCR7+CD27+CD95- naive CD8+ T cells expressing CXCR3 (TNR3+). CDR3 protein: CATAAVSSTDTQYF.